Listed below are T cell receptor beta chains from one sample, sequenced in a study of siplizumab effects on memory and regulatory T cells. TCRdb's copy holds only in-frame clones and misses some; the assay was immunoSEQ multiplex PCR. The sample yields some 90,000 clones, around 90% seen once. The specimen sequenced was CD4+ T cells sorted from blood. The receptors were sampled from a human donor in good health. Each CDR3 is given with its conserved first and last residue. Each record gives: J gene, clone size, V gene, D gene, CDR3 protein, CDR3 DNA. D genes are given only for firm matches. Clone sizes are given selectively: once, few, many, or a class where the clone is expanded.

TRBJ2-3,.,TRBV12-5,.,CASGPGKSTDTQYF,TGTGCTAGTGGCCCCGGGAAGTCAACAGATACGCAGTATTTT
TRBJ1-2,once,TRBV6-1,TRBD1,CASSESQGADYGYTF,TGTGCCAGCAGTGAAAGTCAGGGGGCAGACTATGGCTACACCTTC
TRBJ2-1,.,TRBV28,.,CASNNGYLYNEQFF,TGTGCCAGCAACAACGGTTATCTTTACAATGAGCAGTTCTTC
TRBJ2-1,once,TRBV12-5,TRBD2,CASGPGGGEQFF,TGTGCTAGTGGTCCCGGCGGGGGGGAGCAGTTCTTC
TRBJ2-5,.,TRBV6-1,.,CASSEETQYF,TGTGCCAGCAGTGAAGAGACCCAGTACTTC
TRBJ1-1,.,TRBV6-6,.,CASSYSRQMNTEAFF,TGTGCCAGCAGTTACTCGAGGCAGATGAACACTGAAGCTTTCTTT
TRBJ1-1,.,TRBV29-1,.,CSVATGPMGTEAFF,TGCAGCGTAGCTACCGGGCCTATGGGCACTGAAGCTTTCTTT
TRBJ2-1,once,TRBV19,.,CASTRGAYNEQFF,TGTGCCAGTACGAGGGGCGCGTACAATGAGCAGTTCTTC
TRBJ1-5,.,TRBV5-5,.,CASSGTGIQPQHF,TGTGCCAGCAGTGGAACAGGGATCCAGCCCCAGCATTTT
TRBJ2-1,.,TRBV10-3,.,CAISGEGQGNEQFF,TGTGCCATCAGTGGGGAGGGGCAGGGGAATGAGCAGTTCTTC